This TCR beta chain was sequenced in a study of blood T cell repertoires in COVID-19. Background on the study: Some COVID-19 samples were acute and others convalescent; all came from the United States, Italy and Spain. T cells, B-cell-depleted T cells, or PBMCs provided the cDNA or gDNA that served as material.

Measured with immunoSEQ multiplex PCR; TCRdb has only the in-frame clones, and not every one. Of 200,000 to 300,000 clones listed, 85% to 90% are singletons. This CDR3 has 19 residues. V lost 0 bases to trimming and J lost 3 bases; unmatched junction nucleotides: 14. Germline V gives CDR1 KGHDR, CDR2 SFDVKD. This chain links TRBV24-1 with TRBJ2-5; 8 bases align to TRBD2. Sequencing was carried out using peripheral blood. The source of this sequence is a woman aged 70-85 years with active or convalescent COVID-19. The CDR3 here is CATSDLRGGGEPVKETQYF. Here the CDR3 DNA reads TGTGCCACCAGTGATTTGCGGGGGGGCGGAGAACCAGTGAAAGAGACCCAGTACTTC.